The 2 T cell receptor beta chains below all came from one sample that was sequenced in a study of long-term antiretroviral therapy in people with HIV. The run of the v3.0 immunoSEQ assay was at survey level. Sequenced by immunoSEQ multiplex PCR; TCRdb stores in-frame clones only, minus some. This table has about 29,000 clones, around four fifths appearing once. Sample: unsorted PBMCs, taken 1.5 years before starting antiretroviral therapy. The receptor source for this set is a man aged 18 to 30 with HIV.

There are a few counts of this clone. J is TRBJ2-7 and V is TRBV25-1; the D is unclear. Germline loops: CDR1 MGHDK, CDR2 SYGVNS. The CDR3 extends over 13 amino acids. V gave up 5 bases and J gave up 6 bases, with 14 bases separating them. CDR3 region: CASSPSNWGEQYF. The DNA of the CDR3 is TGTGCCAGCAGTCCGTCGAACTGGGGCGAGCAGTACTTC.

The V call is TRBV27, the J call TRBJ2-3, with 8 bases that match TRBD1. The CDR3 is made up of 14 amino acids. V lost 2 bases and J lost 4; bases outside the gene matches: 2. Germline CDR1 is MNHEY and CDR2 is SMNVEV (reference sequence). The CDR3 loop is CASSLGQGSDTQYF. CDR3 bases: TGTGCCAGCAGTTTAGGACAGGGATCAGATACGCAGTATTTT.